These T cell receptor beta chains were read from a single sample in a study of graft-versus-host responses after intestinal transplantation. The assay was immunoSEQ multiplex PCR, and TCRdb's table has in-frame clones only and misses some. The repertoire holds 15,000 to 20,000 clones, 80% to 95% seen once, with more than 1.5% in the top ten. Material: PBMCs, obtained less than 400 days after transplant. These receptors all come from a human patient who received an intestinal transplant, so some T cells may come from the graft donor. Each CDR3 is given with its conserved first and last residue. Fields, in order: clone size, J gene, V gene, D gene, CDR3 DNA, CDR3 protein. D genes are given only for firm matches. Rows may omit the clone size; those that give it use once, few, many or a size class.

size: .; J: TRBJ2-7; V: TRBV11-2; D: TRBD1; DNA: TGTGCCAGCAGCTCGGACAGGGCAGTCGAGCAGTACTTC; CDR3: CASSSDRAVEQYF
size: .; J: TRBJ1-1; V: TRBV9; D: .; DNA: TGTGCCAGCAGAGAAGTCACTGAAGCTTTCTTT; CDR3: CASREVTEAFF
size: .; J: TRBJ2-2; V: TRBV10-1; D: TRBD1; DNA: TGCGCCAGCACGCCGGGACAGAAGTATTGCGGGGAGCTGTTTTTT; CDR3: CASTPGQKYCGELFF
size: .; J: TRBJ2-7; V: TRBV21-1; D: .; DNA: TGTGCCAGCAATCGGCGGGACCGTGGTATGGAGCAGTACTTC; CDR3: CASNRRDRGMEQYF
size: .; J: TRBJ1-5; V: TRBV28; D: .; DNA: TGTGCCAGCAGTCAGATTGATCAGCCCCAGCATTTT; CDR3: CASSQIDQPQHF
size: .; J: TRBJ1-1; V: TRBV19; D: TRBD1; DNA: TGTGCCAGTAGAGGACAGGGGAGGGTGGCTTTCTTT; CDR3: CASRGQGRVAFF
size: .; J: TRBJ2-3; V: TRBV6-4; D: .; DNA: TGTGCCAGCAGTGACGGGATCACAGATACGCAGTATTTT; CDR3: CASSDGITDTQYF
size: .; J: TRBJ2-1; V: TRBV4-2; D: TRBD2; DNA: TGTGCCAGCAGCCAAGATGGTGGCGGACTAGCGGGGACTGAGCAGTTCTTC; CDR3: CASSQDGGGLAGTEQFF
size: .; J: TRBJ2-7; V: TRBV28; D: .; DNA: TGTGCCAGCAGTCCTCTCATAGGGGCCTTGATCGAGCAGTACTTC; CDR3: CASSPLIGALIEQYF
size: .; J: TRBJ1-5; V: TRBV10-3; D: .; DNA: TGTGCCATCAGTGACAGCAATCAGCCCCAGCATTTT; CDR3: CAISDSNQPQHF
size: few; J: TRBJ1-6; V: TRBV6-5; D: .; DNA: TGTGCCAGCAGTTACCGTCCCGGGGATGGAGTCAGTAACCTCCACTTT; CDR3: CASSYRPGDGVSNLHF
size: .; J: TRBJ2-7; V: TRBV28; D: .; DNA: TGTGCCAGCAGCCCAGTCTCCTACGAGCAGTACTTC; CDR3: CASSPVSYEQYF
size: .; J: TRBJ1-5; V: TRBV18; D: .; DNA: TGTGCCAGCTCACCACTAGCGGGGGCCAGCAATCAGCCCCAGCATTTT; CDR3: CASSPLAGASNQPQHF
size: once; J: TRBJ2-7; V: TRBV11-2; D: .; DNA: TGTGCCTCCGGACGGTCTCGCTACGAGCAGTACTTC; CDR3: CASGRSRYEQYF
size: .; J: TRBJ2-3; V: TRBV6-1; D: .; DNA: TGTGCCAGCAAGGATTTCGGGGTACACACAGATACGCAGTATTTT; CDR3: CASKDFGVHTDTQYF
size: .; J: TRBJ1-2; V: TRBV6-1; D: .; DNA: TGTGCCAGCGATTTAGGGACGACCTATGGCTACACCTTC; CDR3: CASDLGTTYGYTF
size: .; J: TRBJ1-1; V: TRBV2; D: .; DNA: TGTGCCAGCAGTAATTTGCCAGAACTGAACACTGAAGCTTTCTTT; CDR3: CASSNLPELNTEAFF
size: .; J: TRBJ1-5; V: TRBV10-1; D: TRBD1; DNA: TGCGCCAGCAGTGAGTCTAGGACAGGGGGAGGGCAGCCCCAGCATTTT; CDR3: CASSESRTGGGQPQHF
size: .; J: TRBJ2-5; V: TRBV29-1; D: .; DNA: TGCAGCGTTTCATTGGAGCAAGAGACCCAGTACTTC; CDR3: CSVSLEQETQYF
size: .; J: TRBJ2-7; V: TRBV11-1; D: TRBD1; DNA: TGTGCCAGCAGCCCTCCAGGGGGTAACGAGCAGTACTTC; CDR3: CASSPPGGNEQYF
size: .; J: TRBJ1-4; V: TRBV21-1; D: .; DNA: TGTGCCAGCAGCAAAGAGCTGGTGTCACTTCAGGCCGATGAAAAACTGTTTTTT; CDR3: CASSKELVSLQADEKLFF
size: .; J: TRBJ2-5; V: TRBV5-6; D: .; DNA: TGTGCCAGCAGCCTACCATTAGAGACCCAGTACTTC; CDR3: CASSLPLETQYF
size: .; J: TRBJ2-7; V: TRBV2; D: TRBD2; DNA: TGTGCCAGCAGCGGACGGACAGGGACTAGCGGGGGGGCTGGAGAGCAGTACTTC; CDR3: CASSGRTGTSGGAGEQYF
size: .; J: TRBJ2-1; V: TRBV4-1; D: .; DNA: TGCGCCAGCAGCCAAAGAGACGGGCCGCCTGACAATGAGCAGTTCTTC; CDR3: CASSQRDGPPDNEQFF
size: .; J: TRBJ2-1; V: TRBV7-6; D: TRBD1; DNA: TGTGCCAGCAGCTTAGCGCCACAGGGGATCAATGAGCAGTTCTTC; CDR3: CASSLAPQGINEQFF
size: .; J: TRBJ2-7; V: TRBV5-1; D: TRBD1; DNA: TGCGCCAGCAGGACCGGGACAGGGCCTAACGAGCAGTACTTC; CDR3: CASRTGTGPNEQYF
size: .; J: TRBJ2-3; V: TRBV7-2; D: TRBD2; DNA: TGTGCCAGCAGAAGACTAGCGGGGGGGTTCAGGCTGGTTGATACGCAGTATTTT; CDR3: CASRRLAGGFRLVDTQYF
size: .; J: TRBJ2-5; V: TRBV6-1; D: .; DNA: TGTGCCAGTGGAGAACCTGAAGGGTCGGAGACCCAGTACTTC; CDR3: CASGEPEGSETQYF
size: .; J: TRBJ2-3; V: TRBV25-1; D: TRBD1; DNA: TGTGCCAGCAGTGAATATGGACAGGGCCTCACAGATACGCAGTATTTT; CDR3: CASSEYGQGLTDTQYF
size: .; J: TRBJ2-7; V: TRBV11-3; D: .; DNA: TGTGCCAGCAGCTTAGAAACTCCCTACGAGCAGTACTTC; CDR3: CASSLETPYEQYF
size: .; J: TRBJ1-2; V: TRBV6-1; D: .; DNA: TGTGCCAGCAGTGAGGAGGGCTACTATGGCTACACCTTC; CDR3: CASSEEGYYGYTF
size: .; J: TRBJ2-5; V: TRBV5-1; D: .; DNA: TGCGCCAGCAGCTACGATGTATTCCAAGAGACCCAGTACTTC; CDR3: CASSYDVFQETQYF
size: .; J: TRBJ1-2; V: TRBV7-9; D: .; DNA: TGTGCCAGCAGCTTAATGGGACAACACTATGGCTACACCTTC; CDR3: CASSLMGQHYGYTF
size: .; J: TRBJ2-7; V: TRBV10-3; D: TRBD2; DNA: TGTGCCATCAGTGAAGGACTAGCGGACGGGCAGTACTTC; CDR3: CAISEGLADGQYF
size: few; J: TRBJ1-2; V: TRBV4-1; D: .; DNA: TGTGCCAGCAGCCAATCGAACTATGGCTACACCTTC; CDR3: CASSQSNYGYTF
size: .; J: TRBJ2-1; V: TRBV6-1; D: .; DNA: TGTGCCAGCAGTCAGGAACGGGCGGCCTACAATGAGCAGTTCTTC; CDR3: CASSQERAAYNEQFF
size: .; J: TRBJ2-1; V: TRBV5-1; D: .; DNA: TGCGCCAGCACCGGAGGAGTGACGGGGGAGCAGTTCTTC; CDR3: CASTGGVTGEQFF
size: .; J: TRBJ2-7; V: TRBV4-1; D: TRBD1; DNA: TGCGCCAGCAGCCAGGCCGGACAGGGTTACGAGCAGTACTTC; CDR3: CASSQAGQGYEQYF
size: .; J: TRBJ1-1; V: TRBV12-2; D: .; DNA: .; CDR3: CASRFHATVGAGTEAFF
size: .; J: TRBJ1-2; V: TRBV7-9; D: .; DNA: TGTGCCAGCAGCTCGCCCCCCGGCGGGAACTATGGCTACACCTTC; CDR3: CASSSPPGGNYGYTF
size: few; J: TRBJ1-1; V: TRBV11-1; D: .; DNA: TGTGCCAGCAGCTTAGGGACAGCTTACACTGAAGCTTTCTTT; CDR3: CASSLGTAYTEAFF
size: once; J: TRBJ1-2; V: TRBV4-3; D: .; DNA: TGCGCCAGCAGCCAAGAGGTCGCGAGGAACTATGGCTACACCTTC; CDR3: CASSQEVARNYGYTF
size: .; J: TRBJ1-6; V: TRBV19; D: .; DNA: TGTGCCAGTGGCGGTGGGGACACTAATTCACCCCTCCACTTT; CDR3: CASGGGDTNSPLHF
size: .; J: TRBJ2-7; V: TRBV29-1; D: .; DNA: TGCAGCGTTCAGGGACATTCCTACGAGCAGTACTTC; CDR3: CSVQGHSYEQYF
size: once; J: TRBJ2-7; V: TRBV5-1; D: .; DNA: TGCGCCAGCAGCCTCCGTATGTTGGGACGGGAGAGGTCCTACGAGCAGTACTTC; CDR3: CASSLRMLGRERSYEQYF
size: once; J: TRBJ2-1; V: TRBV6-5; D: .; DNA: TGTGCCAGCAGTTACCCTAGGACCTACAATGAGCAGTTCTTC; CDR3: CASSYPRTYNEQFF
size: .; J: TRBJ2-2; V: TRBV5-6; D: .; DNA: TGTGCCAGCAGCTTGGCGGTGGGGCTCTTCGCCGGGGAGCTGTTTTTT; CDR3: CASSLAVGLFAGELFF